A selection of T cell receptor beta chains follows, all from one sample in a study of control samples from healthy donors and cancer patients. The repertoire was sequenced with immunoSEQ multiplex PCR; TCRdb's copy has only in-frame clones and lacks some. The table lists 98,000 or so clones, around 80% of them singletons. Specimen: blood. These receptors all come from a man in his 60s in good health. The CDR3 runs from the conserved cysteine through the conserved F or W. D genes are given only for firm matches. Only part of the rows carry a size: once, few, many, or a class if the clone is expanded.

-	TRBV24-1	TRBD1	TRBJ2-5	CATSDKGQGNEETQYF	TGTGCCACCAGTGACAAGGGACAGGGGAATGAAGAGACCCAGTACTTC
-	TRBV7-9	-	TRBJ1-1	CASSLTRRAEAFF	TGTGCCAGCAGCTTAACCCGGCGCGCTGAAGCTTTCTTT
-	TRBV6-1	-	TRBJ1-5	CASSDPQRVQPQHF	TGTGCCAGCAGTGATCCGCAGAGGGTACAGCCCCAGCATTTT
-	TRBV9	-	TRBJ1-3	CASSVESGTLGNTIYF	TGTGCCAGCAGCGTAGAATCAGGTACCCTTGGAAACACCATATATTTT
-	TRBV27	-	TRBJ1-6	CASSPPSTGNSPLHF	TGTGCCAGCAGTCCGCCCAGCACCGGTAATTCACCCCTCCACTTT
-	TRBV19	TRBD1	TRBJ2-7	CASSTGTAPDEQYF	TGTGCCAGTAGTACCGGGACAGCCCCAGACGAGCAGTACTTC
once	TRBV6-6	TRBD1	TRBJ2-3	CASRDRGAGDTQYF	TGTGCCAGCAGGGACAGGGGCGCGGGAGATACGCAGTATTTT
-	TRBV5-1	TRBD2	TRBJ2-3	CASRPSSGSTDTQYF	TGCGCCAGCAGGCCATCTAGCGGGAGCACAGATACGCAGTATTTT
once	TRBV29-1	-	TRBJ1-1	CSVPGRQNTEAFF	TGCAGCGTCCCCGGAAGACAGAACACTGAAGCTTTCTTT
-	TRBV7-2	TRBD1	TRBJ2-3	CASSTRTGQGTDTQYF	TGTGCCAGCAGCACGCGGACGGGACAGGGAACAGATACGCAGTATTTT
-	TRBV7-6	-	TRBJ1-2	CASSLGDFSLPYGYTF	TGTGCCAGCAGCTTAGGGGACTTTTCCCTTCCCTATGGCTACACCTTC
-	TRBV3-1/TRBV3-2	TRBD1	TRBJ2-1	CASSQIRDRGYNEQFF	TGTGCCAGCAGCCAGATCCGGGACAGGGGTTACAATGAGCAGTTCTTC
-	TRBV7-9	-	TRBJ2-3	CASSLVASQTDTQYF	TGTGCCAGCAGCTTAGTGGCCAGCCAGACAGATACGCAGTATTTT
-	TRBV28	TRBD2	TRBJ2-1	CASSSPLAGGGNEQFF	TGTGCCAGCAGTTCCCCACTAGCGGGAGGTGGTAATGAGCAGTTCTTC
-	TRBV29-1	TRBD1	TRBJ1-5	CSVQGASNQPQHF	TGCAGCGTGCAGGGGGCCTCCAATCAGCCCCAGCATTTT
few	TRBV5-8	-	TRBJ2-2	CASSRGTGWNTGELFF	TGTGCCAGCAGCCGGGGCACAGGGTGGAACACCGGGGAGCTGTTTTTT
-	TRBV10-2	TRBD1	TRBJ1-4	CASIGTDSEKLFF	TGCGCCAGCATAGGGACAGACAGTGAAAAACTGTTTTTT
-	TRBV5-5	TRBD2	TRBJ2-7	CASSPIAGGPGNEQYF	TGTGCCAGCAGCCCCATAGCGGGAGGGCCGGGGAACGAGCAGTACTTC
-	TRBV6-4	TRBD2	TRBJ2-3	CASSDASGGTDTQYF	TGTGCCAGCAGTGACGCTAGCGGGGGCACAGATACGCAGTATTTT
few	TRBV18	-	TRBJ1-4	CASSYGTQDEKLFF	TGTGCCAGCTCGTACGGGACCCAAGATGAAAAACTGTTTTTT
-	TRBV2	-	TRBJ2-7	CASSEGRNYEQYF	TGTGCCAGCAGTGAAGGCAGAAACTACGAGCAGTACTTC
-	TRBV7-2	-	TRBJ2-7	CASSSAYEQYF	TGTGCCAGCAGCTCCGCCTACGAGCAGTACTTC
-	TRBV4-1	-	TRBJ1-1	CASSQGAGGEADTEAFF	TGCGCCAGCAGCCAAGGGGCCGGGGGAGAGGCGGACACTGAAGCTTTCTTT
-	TRBV12-5	-	TRBJ1-3	CASRLPGPGNTIYF	TGTGCTAGTCGTTTGCCGGGTCCCGGAAACACCATATATTTT
once	TRBV4-1	-	TRBJ2-1	CASSQDEGGSYNEQFF	TGCGCCAGCAGCCAAGATGAGGGGGGGTCCTACAATGAGCAGTTCTTC
-	TRBV21-1	-	TRBJ1-6	CASSKKGSYNSPLHF	TGTGCCAGCAGCAAAAAAGGGTCCTATAATTCACCCCTCCACTTT
-	TRBV11-2	TRBD2	TRBJ2-5	CASSILSGGKGQETQYF	TGTGCCAGCAGCATTCTTAGCGGGGGGAAAGGGCAAGAGACCCAGTACTTC
-	TRBV18	-	TRBJ1-1	CASSPSGVMNTEAFF	TGTGCCAGCTCACCATCCGGGGTAATGAACACTGAAGCTTTCTTT
once	TRBV11-1	TRBD1	TRBJ2-2	CASSLQGATGELFF	TGTGCCAGCAGCTTACAGGGGGCAACCGGGGAGCTGTTTTTT
-	TRBV28	-	TRBJ2-4	CASSNGNIQYF	TGTGCCAGCAGCAATGGAAACATTCAGTACTTC
-	TRBV19	TRBD1	TRBJ1-2	CASSRDRGNYGYTF	TGTGCCAGTAGTCGGGACAGGGGAAACTATGGCTACACCTTC
-	TRBV30	-	TRBJ1-6	CAWSLRGGDSPLHF	TGTGCCTGGAGTCTCCGAGGGGGTGACTCACCCCTCCACTTT
-	TRBV5-4	-	TRBJ1-1	CASSLERRGTEAFF	TGTGCCAGCAGCTTGGAACGCCGAGGCACTGAAGCTTTCTTT
-	TRBV5-1	TRBD1	TRBJ2-3	CASSSTGVKDTQYF	TGCGCCAGCAGCTCTACAGGGGTTAAAGATACGCAGTATTTT
-	TRBV2	TRBD2	TRBJ2-3	CASRRLAGGRSTDTQYF	TGTGCCAGCAGGCGACTAGCGGGAGGGCGGAGCACAGATACGCAGTATTTT
once	TRBV6-6	-	TRBJ2-7	CASSYVQNYEQYF	TGTGCCAGCAGTTACGTCCAGAACTACGAGCAGTACTTC
-	TRBV5-6	-	TRBJ2-7	CASSFHYEQYF	TGTGCCAGCAGCTTTCACTACGAGCAGTACTTC
-	TRBV28	-	TRBJ1-6	CASSLSHGNSPLHF	TGTGCCAGCAGTTTATCCCACGGAAATTCACCCCTCCACTTT
once	TRBV27	-	TRBJ2-7	CASSFIVRGRDSEYEQYF	TGTGCCAGCAGTTTCATCGTTCGGGGGCGAGACAGCGAGTACGAGCAGTACTTC
-	TRBV6-5	TRBD1	TRBJ2-2	CATSDRVNTGELFF	TGTGCCACCTCGGACAGGGTTAACACCGGGGAGCTGTTTTTT
-	TRBV27	TRBD2	TRBJ2-5	CASSLLSTSGSGEETQYF	TGTGCCAGCAGTTTATTGTCGACTAGCGGGAGCGGGGAGGAGACCCAGTACTTC
-	TRBV12-3/TRBV12-4	-	TRBJ1-4	CASSMREKLFF	TGTGCCAGCAGTATGCGGGAAAAACTGTTTTTT
-	TRBV3-1/TRBV3-2	TRBD1	TRBJ2-7	CASSEPTGLGYEQYF	TGTGCCAGCAGCGAACCGACAGGGTTGGGCTACGAGCAGTACTTC
once	TRBV28	-	TRBJ2-4	CASSFERSYIQYF	TGTGCCAGCAGTTTCGAACGGTCCTACATTCAGTACTTC
-	TRBV11-3	-	TRBJ2-2	CASSSKSGRELFF	TGTGCCAGCAGCTCTAAGTCGGGTAGGGAGCTGTTTTTT
-	TRBV7-8	-	TRBJ2-6	CASSDQVGSGANVLTF	TGTGCCAGCAGCGACCAGGTGGGCTCTGGGGCCAACGTCCTGACTTTC
-	TRBV9	-	TRBJ2-3	CASSGRGTSGTDTQYF	TGTGCCAGCAGCGGACGGGGGACTTCCGGCACAGATACGCAGTATTTT
-	TRBV6-1	-	TRBJ2-7	CASSEGSGADEQYF	TGTGCCAGCAGTGAAGGGTCAGGGGCGGACGAGCAGTACTTC
-	TRBV15	-	TRBJ2-7	CATSRDPDYEQYF	TGTGCCACCAGCAGAGATCCGGACTACGAGCAGTACTTC
-	TRBV5-4	-	TRBJ1-2	CASSLGGFANYGYTF	TGTGCCAGCAGCTTGGGGGGGTTCGCTAACTATGGCTACACCTTC
-	TRBV11-3	TRBD1	TRBJ2-7	CASSQGQGYEQYF	TGTGCCAGCAGCCAGGGACAGGGCTACGAGCAGTACTTC
-	TRBV10-3	TRBD2	TRBJ2-1	CAIRGTSGADEQFF	TGTGCCATCAGGGGGACTAGCGGGGCCGATGAGCAGTTCTTC
-	TRBV9	-	TRBJ1-4	CASSVDATNEKLFF	TGTGCCAGCAGCGTAGATGCGACTAATGAAAAACTGTTTTTT